This section outlines one TCR beta chain sequence together with its context. With 6 bases removed from V and 0 bases from J, the gap between germline ends came to 12 bases. The germline CDR1 and CDR2 sequences are MDHEN and SYDVKM. The CDR3 has 14 residues. The sample belongs to a study of control samples from healthy donors and cancer patients. Sequencing was performed with immunoSEQ multiplex PCR; in TCRdb, only in-frame clones are kept and a portion is missing. This table holds some 130,000 clones, 80% to 95% found once. V and J are TRBV28 and TRBJ2-7; unclear D gene. The material sequenced was blood. The TCR was taken from a man aged 18 to 30 in good health. CDR3 DNA: TGTGCCAGCAGATTAGGGTCTTACTCCTACGAGCAGTACTTC. This gives the protein CASRLGSYSYEQYF.